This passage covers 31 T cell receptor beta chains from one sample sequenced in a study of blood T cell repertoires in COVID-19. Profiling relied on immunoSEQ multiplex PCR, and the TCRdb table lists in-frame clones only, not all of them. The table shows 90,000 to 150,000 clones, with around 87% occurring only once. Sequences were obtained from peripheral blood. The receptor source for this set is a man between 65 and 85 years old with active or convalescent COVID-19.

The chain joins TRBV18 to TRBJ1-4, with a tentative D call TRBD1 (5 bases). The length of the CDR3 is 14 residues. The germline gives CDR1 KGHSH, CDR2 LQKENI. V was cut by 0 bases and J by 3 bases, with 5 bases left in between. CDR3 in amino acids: CASSPPQANEKLFF. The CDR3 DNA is TGTGCCAGCTCACCACCACAGGCTAATGAAAAACTGTTTTTT.

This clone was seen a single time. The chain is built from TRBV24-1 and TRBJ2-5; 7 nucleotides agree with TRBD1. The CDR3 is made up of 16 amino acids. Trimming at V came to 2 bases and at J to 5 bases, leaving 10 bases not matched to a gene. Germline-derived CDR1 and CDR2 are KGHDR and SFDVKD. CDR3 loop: CATSDSTGTPGETQYF. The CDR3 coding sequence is TGTGCCACCAGTGATTCGACAGGGACCCCTGGTGAGACCCAGTACTTC.

The CDR3 coding sequence is TGCGCCAGCAGTTCCGGGTCGAGCTCCTACGAGCAGTACTTC. It translates to CASSSGSSSYEQYF. V is TRBV5-1 and J is TRBJ2-7; D is unclear. Trimming took off 5 bases at V and 0 bases at J, with 12 bases between the two ends. CDR3 length equals 14 residues. Germline CDR1 is SGHRS and CDR2 is YFSETQ.

CDR3 amino acids: CASGLDRTNTGELFF. CDR3 DNA sequence: TGTGCTAGTGGTTTGGACCGCACAAACACCGGGGAGCTGTTTTTT. The chain is built from TRBV12-5 and TRBJ2-2; D gene ambiguous. Germline V gives CDR1 LGHNT, CDR2 FRNRAP. Trimming took 1 base from V and 2 from J, leaving 8 bases between them. The CDR3 consists of 15 residues.

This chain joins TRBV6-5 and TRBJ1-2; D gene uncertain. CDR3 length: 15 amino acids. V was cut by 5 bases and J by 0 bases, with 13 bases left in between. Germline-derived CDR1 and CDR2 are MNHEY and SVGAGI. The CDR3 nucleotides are TGTGCCAGCAGTCTGGACTGGGAAGCTAACTATGGCTACACCTTC. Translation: CASSLDWEANYGYTF.

The CDR3 nucleotides are TGTGCCAGCAGCCCACAAAGGGGGACAGGGGGATATGGCTACACCTTC. Protein sequence: CASSPQRGTGGYGYTF. The chain has TRBV2 and TRBJ1-2; TRBD1 agrees at 11 bases. The V and J ends lost 6 bases and 5 bases, in that order; junction bases with no gene match: 11. This CDR3 comprises 16 residues. The germline V gene has CDR1 SNHLY and CDR2 FYNNEI.

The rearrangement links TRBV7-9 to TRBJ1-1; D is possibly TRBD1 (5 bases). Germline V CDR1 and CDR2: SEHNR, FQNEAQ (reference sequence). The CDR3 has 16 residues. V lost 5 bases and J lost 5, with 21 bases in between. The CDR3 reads CASSLGGGIIGTEAFF. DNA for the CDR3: TGTGCCAGCAGCCTAGGTGGGGGGATCATTGGGACTGAAGCTTTCTTT.

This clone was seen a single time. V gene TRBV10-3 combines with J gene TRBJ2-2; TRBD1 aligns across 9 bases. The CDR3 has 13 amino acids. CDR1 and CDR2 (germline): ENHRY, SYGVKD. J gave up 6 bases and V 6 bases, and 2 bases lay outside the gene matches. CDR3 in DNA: TGTGCCATCAGGGGACAGGGCGCCGGGGAGCTGTTTTTT. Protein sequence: CAIRGQGAGELFF.

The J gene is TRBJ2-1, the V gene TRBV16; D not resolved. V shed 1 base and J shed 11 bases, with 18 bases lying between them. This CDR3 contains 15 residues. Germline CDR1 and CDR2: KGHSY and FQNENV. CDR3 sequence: CASSQLSVRESKQFF. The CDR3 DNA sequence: TGTGCCAGCAGCCAATTAAGCGTCAGAGAGTCGAAGCAGTTCTTC.

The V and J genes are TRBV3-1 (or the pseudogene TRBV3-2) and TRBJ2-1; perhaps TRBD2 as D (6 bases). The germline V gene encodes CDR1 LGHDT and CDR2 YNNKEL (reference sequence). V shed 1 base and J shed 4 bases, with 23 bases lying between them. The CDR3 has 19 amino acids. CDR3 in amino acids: CASSQAPREAGSTYNEQFF. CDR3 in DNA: TGTGCCAGCAGCCAAGCCCCGAGGGAGGCAGGCTCGACTTACAATGAGCAGTTCTTC.

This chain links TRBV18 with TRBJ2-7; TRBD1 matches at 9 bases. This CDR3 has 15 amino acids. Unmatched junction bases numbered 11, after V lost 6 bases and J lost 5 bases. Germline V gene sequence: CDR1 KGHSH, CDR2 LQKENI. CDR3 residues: CASSPTGGLGDEQYF. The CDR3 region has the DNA TGTGCCAGCTCCCCGACAGGGGGTCTAGGAGACGAGCAGTACTTC.

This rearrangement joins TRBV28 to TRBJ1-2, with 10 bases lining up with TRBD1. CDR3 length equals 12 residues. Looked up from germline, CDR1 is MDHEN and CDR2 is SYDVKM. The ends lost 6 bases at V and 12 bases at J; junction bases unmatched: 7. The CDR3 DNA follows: TGTGCCAGCAGGACAGGGGGCACTCGCAACACCTTC. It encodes CASRTGGTRNTF.

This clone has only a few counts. CDR3 region: CASSWGGASEHEQYF. The CDR3, as DNA: TGTGCCAGCAGCTGGGGAGGGGCCAGCGAGCACGAGCAGTACTTC. V gene TRBV7-9 combines with J gene TRBJ2-7; 7 nucleotides match TRBD2. This CDR3 has 15 amino acids. The junction had 11 bases not matched to a gene; V was cut back by 4 bases and J by 5 bases. Germline lookup yields CDR1 SEHNR and CDR2 FQNEAQ (reference sequence).

This CDR3 reads CASSISAGGLYEQYF. CDR3 DNA: TGTGCCAGTAGTATCTCTGCGGGAGGACTATACGAGCAGTACTTC. The chain employs TRBV19 and TRBJ2-7; 8 nucleotides match TRBD2. Trimming cost V 3 bases and J 4 bases; bases outside gene matches: 8. The CDR3 contains 15 residues. Germline values: CDR1 LNHDA, CDR2 SQIVND (reference sequence).

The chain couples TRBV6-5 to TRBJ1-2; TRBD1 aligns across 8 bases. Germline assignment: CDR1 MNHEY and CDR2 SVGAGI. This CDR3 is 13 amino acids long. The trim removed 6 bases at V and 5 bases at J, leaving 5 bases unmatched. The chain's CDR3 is CASRAGGGYGYTF. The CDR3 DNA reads TGTGCCAGCAGGGCAGGGGGCGGGTATGGCTACACCTTC.

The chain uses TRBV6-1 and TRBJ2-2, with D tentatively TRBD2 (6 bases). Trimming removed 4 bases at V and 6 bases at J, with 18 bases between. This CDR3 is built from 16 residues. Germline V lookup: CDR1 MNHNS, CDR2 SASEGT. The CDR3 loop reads CASSAPSRRDPGELFF. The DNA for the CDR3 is TGTGCCAGCAGTGCCCCCTCCCGGCGGGACCCCGGGGAGCTGTTTTTT.

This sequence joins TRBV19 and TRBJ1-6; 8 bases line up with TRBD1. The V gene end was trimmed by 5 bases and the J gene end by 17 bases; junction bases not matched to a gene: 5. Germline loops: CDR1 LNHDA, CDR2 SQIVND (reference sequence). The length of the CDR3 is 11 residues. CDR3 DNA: TGTGCCAGTAGTCCCGGGACAGGCGTCCACTTT. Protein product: CASSPGTGVHF.

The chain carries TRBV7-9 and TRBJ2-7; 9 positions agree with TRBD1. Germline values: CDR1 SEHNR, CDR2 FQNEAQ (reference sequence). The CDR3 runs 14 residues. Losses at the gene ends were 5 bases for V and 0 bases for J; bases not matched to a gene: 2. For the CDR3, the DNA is TGTGCCAGCAGCGAGGACAGGGGCTCCTACGAGCAGTACTTC. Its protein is CASSEDRGSYEQYF.

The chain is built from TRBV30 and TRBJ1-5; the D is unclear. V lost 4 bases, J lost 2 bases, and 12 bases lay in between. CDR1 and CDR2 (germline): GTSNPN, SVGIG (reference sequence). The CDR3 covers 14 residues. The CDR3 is CAWMPREGNQPQHF. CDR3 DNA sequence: TGTGCCTGGATGCCCCGAGAAGGCAATCAGCCCCAGCATTTT.

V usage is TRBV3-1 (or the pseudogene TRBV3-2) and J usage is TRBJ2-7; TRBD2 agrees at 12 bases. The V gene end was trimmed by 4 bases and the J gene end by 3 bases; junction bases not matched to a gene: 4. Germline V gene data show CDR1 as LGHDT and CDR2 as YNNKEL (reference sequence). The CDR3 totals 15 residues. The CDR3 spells CASSPRLAGVYEQYF. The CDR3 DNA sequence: TGTGCCAGCAGCCCCCGACTAGCGGGAGTCTACGAGCAGTACTTC.

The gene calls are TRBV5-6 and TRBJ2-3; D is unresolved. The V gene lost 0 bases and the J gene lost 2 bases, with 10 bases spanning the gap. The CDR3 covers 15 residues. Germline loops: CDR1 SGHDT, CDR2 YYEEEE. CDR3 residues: CASSLVGGSTDTQYF. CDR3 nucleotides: TGTGCCAGCAGCTTGGTTGGCGGATCCACAGATACGCAGTATTTT.

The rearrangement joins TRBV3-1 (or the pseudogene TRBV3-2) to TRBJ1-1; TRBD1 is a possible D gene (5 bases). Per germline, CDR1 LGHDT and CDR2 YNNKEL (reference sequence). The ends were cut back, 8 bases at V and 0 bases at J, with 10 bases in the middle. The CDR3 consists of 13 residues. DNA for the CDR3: TGTGCCAGCCGACCGGGGGTGAACACTGAAGCTTTCTTT. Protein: CASRPGVNTEAFF.

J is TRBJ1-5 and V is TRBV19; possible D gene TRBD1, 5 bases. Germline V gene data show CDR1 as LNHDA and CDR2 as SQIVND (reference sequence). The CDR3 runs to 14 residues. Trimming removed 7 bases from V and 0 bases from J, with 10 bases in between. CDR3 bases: TGTGCCAGTAACGGGGGGAATAGCAATCAGCCCCAGCATTTT. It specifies CASNGGNSNQPQHF.

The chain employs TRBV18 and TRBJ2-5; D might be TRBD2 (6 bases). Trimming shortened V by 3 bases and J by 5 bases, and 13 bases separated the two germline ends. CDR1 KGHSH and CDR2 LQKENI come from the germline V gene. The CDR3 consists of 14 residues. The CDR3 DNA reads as TGTGCCAGCTCACCGATCGGGAGTGGGGAGACCCAGTACTTC. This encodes CASSPIGSGETQYF.

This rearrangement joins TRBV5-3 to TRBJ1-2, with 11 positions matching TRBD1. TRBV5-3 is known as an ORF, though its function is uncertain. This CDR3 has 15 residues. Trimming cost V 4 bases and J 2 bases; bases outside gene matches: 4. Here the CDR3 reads CARSIRDRGNYGYTF. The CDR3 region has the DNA TGTGCCAGAAGCATCAGGGACAGGGGGAACTATGGCTACACCTTC.

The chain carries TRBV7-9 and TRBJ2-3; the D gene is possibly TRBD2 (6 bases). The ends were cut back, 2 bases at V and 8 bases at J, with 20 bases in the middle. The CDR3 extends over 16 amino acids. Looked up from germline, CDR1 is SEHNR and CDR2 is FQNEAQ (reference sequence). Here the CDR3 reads CASSLSGAGGAGTQYF. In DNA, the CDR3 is TGTGCCAGCAGCTTATCGGGAGCGGGTGGGGCTGGTACGCAGTATTTT.

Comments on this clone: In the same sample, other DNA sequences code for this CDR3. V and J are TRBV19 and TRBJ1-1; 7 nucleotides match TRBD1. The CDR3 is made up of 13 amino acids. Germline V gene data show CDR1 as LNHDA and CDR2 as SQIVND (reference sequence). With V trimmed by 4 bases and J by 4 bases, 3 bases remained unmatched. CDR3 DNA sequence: TGTGCCAGTAGTAGACAGGGTAGCACTGAAGCTTTCTTT. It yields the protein CASSRQGSTEAFF. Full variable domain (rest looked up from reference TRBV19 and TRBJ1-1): DGGITQSPKYLFRKEGQNVTLSCEQNLNHDAMYWYRQDPGQGLRLIYYSQIVNDFQKGDIAEGYSVSREKKESFPLTVTSAQKNPTAFYLCASSRQGSTEAFFGQGTRLTVV.

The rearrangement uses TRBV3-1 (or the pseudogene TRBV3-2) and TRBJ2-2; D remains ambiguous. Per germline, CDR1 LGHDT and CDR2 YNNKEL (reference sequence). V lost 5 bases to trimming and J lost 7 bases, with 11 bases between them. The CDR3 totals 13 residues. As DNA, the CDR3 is TGTGCCAGCAGCTTACTCGGCGGCGGGGAGCTGTTTTTT. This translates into CASSLLGGGELFF.

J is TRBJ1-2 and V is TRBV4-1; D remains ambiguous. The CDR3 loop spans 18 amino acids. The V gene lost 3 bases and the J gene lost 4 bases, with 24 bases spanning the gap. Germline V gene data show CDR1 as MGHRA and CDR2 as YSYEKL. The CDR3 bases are TGCGCCAGCAGCCAGGTCCACGAGGGTCGGGAGTATCCCTATGGCTACACCTTC. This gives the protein CASSQVHEGREYPYGYTF.

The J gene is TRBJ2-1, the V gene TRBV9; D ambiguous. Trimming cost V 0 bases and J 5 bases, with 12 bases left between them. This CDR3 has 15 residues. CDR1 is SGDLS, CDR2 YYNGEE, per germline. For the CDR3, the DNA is TGTGCCAGCAGCGTAGGGGCAGGCGCGCACAATGAGCAGTTCTTC. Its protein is CASSVGAGAHNEQFF.

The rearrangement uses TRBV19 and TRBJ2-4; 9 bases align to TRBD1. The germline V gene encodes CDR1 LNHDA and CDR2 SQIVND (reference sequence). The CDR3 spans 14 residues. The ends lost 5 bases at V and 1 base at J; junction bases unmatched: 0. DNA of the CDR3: TGTGCCAGTAGTGGACAGGGGGCCAAAAACATTCAGTACTTC. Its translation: CASSGQGAKNIQYF.